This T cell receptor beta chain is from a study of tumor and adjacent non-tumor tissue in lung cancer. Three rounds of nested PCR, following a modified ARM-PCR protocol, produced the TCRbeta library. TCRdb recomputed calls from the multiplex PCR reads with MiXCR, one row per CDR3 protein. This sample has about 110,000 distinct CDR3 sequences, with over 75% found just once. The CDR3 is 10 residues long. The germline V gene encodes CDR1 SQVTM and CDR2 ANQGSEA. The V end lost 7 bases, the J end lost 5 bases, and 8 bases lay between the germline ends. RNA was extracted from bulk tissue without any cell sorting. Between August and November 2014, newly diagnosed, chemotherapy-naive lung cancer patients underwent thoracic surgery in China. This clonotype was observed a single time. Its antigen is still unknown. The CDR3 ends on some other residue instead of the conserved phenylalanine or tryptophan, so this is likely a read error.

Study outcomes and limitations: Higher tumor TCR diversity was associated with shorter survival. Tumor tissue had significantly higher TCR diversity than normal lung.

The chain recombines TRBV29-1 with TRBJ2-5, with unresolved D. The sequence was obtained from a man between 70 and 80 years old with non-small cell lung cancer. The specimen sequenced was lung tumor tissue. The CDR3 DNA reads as TGCAGCGGACGCCATGAGACCCAGTACTCC. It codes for CSGRHETQYS.